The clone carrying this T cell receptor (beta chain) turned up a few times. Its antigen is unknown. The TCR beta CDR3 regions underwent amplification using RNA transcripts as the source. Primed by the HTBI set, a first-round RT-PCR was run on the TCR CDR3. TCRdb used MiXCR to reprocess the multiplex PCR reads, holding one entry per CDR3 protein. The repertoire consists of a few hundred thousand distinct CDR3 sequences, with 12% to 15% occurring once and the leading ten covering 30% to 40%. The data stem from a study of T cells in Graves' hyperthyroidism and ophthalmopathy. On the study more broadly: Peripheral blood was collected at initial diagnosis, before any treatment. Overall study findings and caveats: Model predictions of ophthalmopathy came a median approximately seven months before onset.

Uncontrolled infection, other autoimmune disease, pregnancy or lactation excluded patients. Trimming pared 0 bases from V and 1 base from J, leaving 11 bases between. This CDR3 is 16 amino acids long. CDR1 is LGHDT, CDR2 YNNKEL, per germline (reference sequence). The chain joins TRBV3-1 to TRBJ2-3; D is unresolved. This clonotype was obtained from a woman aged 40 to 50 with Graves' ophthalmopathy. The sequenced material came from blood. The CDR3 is CASSQEKPSGTDTQYF. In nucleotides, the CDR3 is TGTGCCAGCAGCCAAGAAAAGCCCAGCGGCACAGATACGCAGTATTTT.